The 5 T cell receptor beta chains below were found in one sample sequenced in a study of OX40 agonist ivuxolimab in advanced cancers. Produced via immunoSEQ multiplex PCR; TCRdb's table is partial and in-frame only. Of tens of thousands of clones detected, less than 85% appear once; the ten largest clones hold over 25%. This sample comprised CD4+ or CD8+ T cells sorted from blood, obtained in a trial of the OX40 agonist ivuxolimab. The receptors come from an adult with an advanced solid tumor such as melanoma, head and neck, liver or kidney cancer.

The chain is built from TRBV5-4 and TRBJ1-1; 10 bases agree with TRBD1. Germline lookup yields CDR1 SGHNT and CDR2 YYREEE (reference sequence). The trim removed 0 bases at V and 5 bases at J, leaving 1 base unmatched. This CDR3 comprises 14 residues. The CDR3 spells CASSLGTGGTEAFF. CDR3 DNA sequence: TGTGCCAGCAGCTTGGGGACAGGGGGGACTGAAGCTTTCTTT.

This chain joins TRBV30 and TRBJ2-5, with D maybe TRBD1 (5 bases). Germline values: CDR1 GTSNPN, CDR2 SVGIG (reference sequence). Trimming removed 1 base at V and 2 bases at J, with 5 bases between. The CDR3 has 12 amino acids. CDR3 amino acids: CAWSGQQETQYF. CDR3 DNA sequence: TGTGCCTGGAGTGGACAGCAAGAGACCCAGTACTTC.

The gene calls are TRBV19 and TRBJ2-1; D might be TRBD1 (6 bases). The V and J ends lost 5 bases and 1 base respectively, with 12 bases between them. This CDR3 has 15 amino acids. The germline CDR1 and CDR2 sequences are LNHDA and SQIVND (reference sequence). The CDR3: CASSWSQGSYNEQFF. The CDR3, as DNA: TGTGCCAGTAGTTGGTCACAGGGATCCTACAATGAGCAGTTCTTC.

This clone was detected only once. This rearrangement joins TRBV7-2 to TRBJ1-2; unclear D gene. The CDR3 totals 13 residues. The germline CDR1 and CDR2 sequences are SGHTA and FQGNSA. Trimming shortened V by 4 bases and J by 1 base, and 7 bases separated the two germline ends. The CDR3 nucleotides read TGTGCCAGCAGCTCATCCCATAACTATGGCTACACCTTC. Translating gives CASSSSHNYGYTF. The full variable domain, in which reference TRBV7-2 and TRBJ1-2 provide the parts outside the CDR3, is GAGVSQSPSNKVTEKGKDVELRCDPISGHTALYWYRQSLGQGLEFLIYFQGNSAPDKSGLPSDRFSAERTGGSVSTLTIQRTQQEDSAVYLCASSSSHNYGYTFGSGTRLTVV.

The chain links TRBV7-6 to TRBJ1-5, with D possibly TRBD1 on 5 matching bases. The CDR3 is made up of 14 amino acids. CDR1 is SGHVS, CDR2 FNYEAQ, per germline. Trimming removed 1 base from V and 6 bases from J, with 10 bases in between. The CDR3 protein is CASSLEGMGQPQHF. The CDR3 nucleotides are TGTGCCAGCAGCTTAGAGGGGATGGGTCAGCCCCAGCATTTT. The whole variable domain, filled in from reference TRBV7-6 and TRBJ1-5, reads GAGVSQSPRYKVTKRGQDVALRCDPISGHVSLYWYRQALGQGPEFLTYFNYEAQQDKSGLPNDRFSAERPEGSISTLTIQRTEQRDSAMYRCASSLEGMGQPQHFGDGTRLSIL.